A single sample is the source of the 10 T cell receptor beta chains below, sequenced in a study of blood T cell repertoires in COVID-19. TCRdb's copy holds only in-frame clones and misses some; the assay was immunoSEQ multiplex PCR. This sample yields about 150,000 clones, of which 65% to 85% are seen a single time; less than 20% belongs to the top ten. Source material: peripheral blood. The receptors derive from a woman between 65 and 79 years old who had recovered from COVID-19.

The gene calls are TRBV7-2 and TRBJ2-1; D may be TRBD2 (5 bases). In germline, CDR1 is SGHTA, CDR2 FQGNSA. V lost 7 bases to trimming and J lost 1 base, with 20 bases between them. The CDR3 has 17 residues. The CDR3, as DNA: TGTGCCAGCACCCCCACGGCGGGTCACATTTCCTACAATGAGCAGTTCTTC. Translating gives CASTPTAGHISYNEQFF.

The chain is built from TRBV29-1 and TRBJ1-2; the D gene is possibly TRBD1 (6 bases). Germline V gene sequence: CDR1 SQVTM, CDR2 ANQGSEA. V dropped 4 bases and J dropped 4 bases, with 16 bases sitting between them. The CDR3 runs 14 residues. In DNA form, the CDR3 reads TGCAGCGTTGGGGAGGGCAGGGGAACCTATGGCTACACCTTC. Protein sequence: CSVGEGRGTYGYTF.

This chain joins TRBV2 and TRBJ1-1; the D is unclear. CDR1 is SNHLY and CDR2 is FYNNEI in the germline V gene. The CDR3 totals 12 residues. V lost 4 bases and J 5 bases, leaving 8 bases between the germline ends. The CDR3 loop reads CASSVGGTEAFF. CDR3 nucleotide sequence: TGTGCCAGCAGTGTGGGAGGGACTGAAGCTTTCTTT.

The chain couples TRBV6-5 to TRBJ2-2; 8 positions match TRBD2. Losses at the gene ends were 6 bases for V and 6 bases for J; bases not matched to a gene: 6. CDR1 and CDR2 from the germline V gene are MNHEY and SVGAGI. CDR3 length equals 14 residues. In DNA, the CDR3 is TGTGCCAGCAGCCCCCCGGGGGGGGCCGGGGAGCTGTTTTTT. Amino acid sequence: CASSPPGGAGELFF.

By proportion, this clone is medium-sized (0.01 to 0.1%). The gene calls are TRBV4-1 and TRBJ2-2; a possible D gene is TRBD2 (5 bases). CDR1 is MGHRA, CDR2 YSYEKL, per germline. The CDR3 length is 16 residues. V dropped 3 bases and J dropped 2 bases, with 13 bases sitting between them. CDR3 in DNA: TGCGCCAGCAGCCAGCAGGACTTATTCAACACCGGGGAGCTGTTTTTT. Its translation is CASSQQDLFNTGELFF.

Comment on this clone: An end of the junction differs from the germline gene, which may be a read error. This chain uses TRBV5-4 with TRBJ1-2; 9 positions match TRBD1. CDR1 and CDR2 from the germline V gene are SGHNT and YYREEE (reference sequence). The CDR3 runs 12 residues. The CDR3 DNA reads TGTGCCAGCAGCCCGGGACAGGGCTCGACCAACTTC. Translating gives CASSPGQGSTNF.

This chain connects TRBV4-1 to TRBJ1-2, with D tentatively TRBD1 (6 bases). The CDR3 covers 14 residues. V dropped 3 bases and J dropped 4 bases, with 12 bases sitting between them. Germline V lookup: CDR1 MGHRA, CDR2 YSYEKL. The CDR3 nucleotides read TGCGCCAGCAGCCACCAGGGGCGAGGCTATGGCTACACCTTC. Translated, it gives CASSHQGRGYGYTF.

CDR3: CASGGDRTTYEQYF. The CDR3 DNA is TGTGCCAGTGGGGGGGACAGGACAACCTACGAGCAGTACTTC. J is TRBJ2-7 and V is TRBV19; maybe TRBD1 (8 bases). V lost 8 bases, J lost 2 bases, and 16 bases lay in between. The CDR3 contains 14 residues. Germline V CDR1 and CDR2: LNHDA, SQIVND (reference sequence). The whole variable domain, filled in from reference TRBV19 and TRBJ2-7, reads DGGITQSPKYLFRKEGQNVTLSCEQNLNHDAMYWYRQDPGQGLRLIYYSQIVNDFQKGDIAEGYSVSREKKESFPLTVTSAQKNPTAFYLCASGGDRTTYEQYFGPGTRLTVT.

Only one count was recorded for this clone. The gene calls are TRBV4-1 and TRBJ2-1; 9 bases fit TRBD2. The CDR3 totals 16 residues. CDR1 and CDR2 from the germline V gene are MGHRA and YSYEKL. The V gene end was trimmed by 3 bases and the J gene end by 1 base; junction bases not matched to a gene: 4. The CDR3 sequence is CASSQPSGNSYNEQFF. CDR3 in DNA: TGCGCCAGCAGCCAGCCTAGCGGGAATTCCTACAATGAGCAGTTCTTC.

A few counts support this clone. The J gene is TRBJ2-4, the V gene TRBV30; D gene ambiguous. Germline V lookup: CDR1 GTSNPN, CDR2 SVGIG (reference sequence). The CDR3 sequence is 13 residues long. With 5 bases removed from V and 6 bases from J, the gap between germline ends came to 14 bases. The DNA for the CDR3 is TGTGCCTGGCAAACAAATGGGCGAAACATTCAGTACTTC. Translating it yields CAWQTNGRNIQYF. Full variable domain (outside the CDR3, taken from reference TRBV30 and TRBJ2-4): SQTIHQWPATLVQPVGSPLSLECTVEGTSNPNLYWYRQAAGRGLQLLFYSVGIGQISSEVPQNLSASRPQDRQFILSSKKLLLSDSGFYLCAWQTNGRNIQYFGAGTRLSVL.